Below are 17 T cell receptor beta chains sequenced from a single sample in a study of T cell responses to AZD1222 COVID-19 vaccine. TCRdb's table, derived via immunoSEQ multiplex PCR, lists solely in-frame clones and lacks some. Here the sample spans roughly 120,000 clones, around 87% being singletons. Sequenced here: peripheral blood, sampled on day 0 of AZD1222 vaccination. The source is an adult in good health.

CDR3 sequence reads: CASSLPTGTGALTGELFF. The CDR3 DNA is TGTGCCAGCAGCCTACCGACCGGGACAGGGGCCCTCACCGGGGAGCTGTTTTTT. This chain joins TRBV7-6 and TRBJ2-2; 10 nucleotides line up with TRBD1. The J segment lost 4 bases and the V segment lost 5 bases, leaving 13 bases of the junction unmatched. Germline loops: CDR1 SGHVS, CDR2 FNYEAQ. CDR3 size: 18 residues.

The rearrangement links TRBV3-1 (or the pseudogene TRBV3-2) to TRBJ1-6; D may be TRBD1 (5 bases). With 2 bases removed from V and 7 bases from J, the gap between germline ends came to 9 bases. Germline V gene sequence: CDR1 LGHDT, CDR2 YNNKEL (reference sequence). The CDR3 consists of 14 residues. The CDR3 loop is CASSQRGRNSPLHF. DNA of the CDR3: TGTGCCAGCAGCCAACGGGGGAGGAATTCACCCCTCCACTTT.

This chain joins TRBV7-2 and TRBJ2-5; D possibly uses TRBD1 or TRBD2 (5 bases each). This CDR3 has 17 amino acids. Per germline, CDR1 SGHTA and CDR2 FQGNSA. V was shortened by 2 bases and J by 5 bases, with 21 bases between the two germline ends. The CDR3 protein is CASSLKTSAPWGETQYF. The CDR3 coding sequence is TGTGCCAGCAGCTTAAAGACCAGCGCACCTTGGGGGGAGACCCAGTACTTC.

This clone was found once. The chain joins TRBV4-1 to TRBJ1-5; no reliable D call. V lost 0 bases, J lost 1 base, and 7 bases lay in between. The CDR3 length is 15 residues. CDR1 MGHRA and CDR2 YSYEKL come from the germline V gene. This chain's CDR3 is CASSQEGHSNQPQHF. In DNA, the CDR3 is TGCGCCAGCAGCCAAGAAGGCCACAGCAATCAGCCCCAGCATTTT.

The rearrangement joins TRBV10-3 to TRBJ1-1; no definite D call. The V end lost 2 bases, the J end lost 6 bases, and 4 bases lay between the germline ends. CDR1 and CDR2 from the germline V gene are ENHRY and SYGVKD. The CDR3 sequence is 11 residues long. CDR3 bases: TGTGCCATCAGTGAGGGGGCTGAAGCTTTCTTT. Translated: CAISEGAEAFF.

The chain links TRBV9 to TRBJ1-1, with 7 bases matching TRBD1. The V gene end was trimmed by 4 bases and the J gene end by 3 bases; junction bases not matched to a gene: 9. The CDR3 spans 15 residues. CDR1 and CDR2 (germline): SGDLS, YYNGEE. CDR3 coding DNA: TGTGCCAGCAGCCTACTGGGCACAGGGGACACTGAAGCTTTCTTT. Translating gives CASSLLGTGDTEAFF.

J is TRBJ1-2 and V is TRBV5-6; a weak D match, TRBD1 (6 bases). Trimming left V 5 bases short and J 7 bases short, with 18 bases between. CDR3 length: 14 amino acids. Germline CDR1 SGHDT, CDR2 YYEEEE. CDR3 nucleotides: TGTGCCAGCAGTGTGGGGGGGCGGCCTACTGGCTACACCTTC. It codes for CASSVGGRPTGYTF.

V gene TRBV7-9 combines with J gene TRBJ2-7; D might be TRBD1 (7 bases). CDR3 length: 15 residues. In germline, CDR1 is SEHNR, CDR2 FQNEAQ (reference sequence). V was cut by 2 bases and J by 5 bases, with 16 bases left in between. The CDR3 DNA reads TGTGCCAGCAGCTTATTTGGGGGGACAGTTGACGAGCAGTACTTC. As protein: CASSLFGGTVDEQYF.

The chain employs TRBV6-2 or TRBV6-3 and TRBJ2-1; D is unclear. The germline V gene has CDR1 MNHEY and CDR2 SVGEGT. CDR3 length: 12 residues. V was cut by 4 bases and J by 5 bases, with 6 bases left in between. The CDR3 loop reads CASSFPDNEQFF. The CDR3 DNA reads as TGTGCCAGCAGTTTCCCCGACAATGAGCAGTTCTTC.

In its sample, this clone was seen once. For the CDR3, the DNA is TGTGCCAGCAGTTTTGGGACAGGGATCTATGGCTACACCTTC. Translation: CASSFGTGIYGYTF. V gene TRBV7-9 combines with J gene TRBJ1-2, with 9 bases matching TRBD1. Germline V lookup: CDR1 SEHNR, CDR2 FQNEAQ (reference sequence). With V trimmed by 6 bases and J by 4 bases, 6 bases remained unmatched. The CDR3 consists of 14 residues. Variable domain in full (rest from reference TRBV7-9 and TRBJ1-2): DTGVSQNPRHKITKRGQNVTFRCDPISEHNRLYWYRQTLGQGPEFLTYFQNEAQLEKSRLLSDRFSAERPKGSFSTLEIQRTEQGDSAMYLCASSFGTGIYGYTFGSGTRLTVV.

This chain links TRBV6-2 or TRBV6-3 with TRBJ1-5; unclear D gene. Trimming removed 3 bases at V and 0 bases at J, with 9 bases between. The CDR3 totals 15 residues. CDR1 MNHEY and CDR2 SVGEGT come from the germline V gene. CDR3 loop: CASSYQPYSNQPQHF. CDR3 coding DNA: TGTGCCAGCAGTTATCAGCCTTATAGCAATCAGCCCCAGCATTTT.

The table lists this clone with a few counts. The chain couples TRBV6-5 to TRBJ2-7; the D gene is possibly TRBD1 (7 bases). The V gene lost 7 bases and the J gene lost 3 bases, with 19 bases spanning the gap. Germline-derived CDR1 and CDR2 are MNHEY and SVGAGI. CDR3 size: 15 residues. The CDR3 region is CASTLSAGGNYEQYF. For the CDR3, the DNA is TGTGCCAGCACCCTTTCGGCAGGGGGGAACTACGAGCAGTACTTC.

The J gene is TRBJ1-1, the V gene TRBV5-5; tentatively, D is TRBD1 (5 bases). The V end was cut by 5 bases, the J end by 2 bases, with 10 bases between. The CDR3 covers 13 residues. The V gene's germline CDR1 is SGHKS and CDR2 YYEKEE (reference sequence). The CDR3 sequence: CASRRDLNTEAFF. DNA for the CDR3: TGTGCCAGCAGGCGGGACCTTAACACTGAAGCTTTCTTT.

The chain joins TRBV19 to TRBJ1-5, with a weak D call TRBD1 (6 bases). Trimming stripped 3 bases from V and 3 bases from J, with 21 bases between. The germline gives CDR1 LNHDA, CDR2 SQIVND (reference sequence). The CDR3 runs 18 residues. In nucleotides, the CDR3 is TGTGCCAGTAGTATCTTTAAGGGACGAGGGGGATTCAATCAGCCCCAGCATTTT. It is translated as CASSIFKGRGGFNQPQHF.

This clone was seen only a few times. J is TRBJ1-1 and V is TRBV12-5; D is possibly TRBD1 (6 bases). Deletions cut 7 bases from V and 0 bases from J, with 18 bases between. Germline-derived CDR1 and CDR2 are LGHNT and FRNRAP. This CDR3 has 16 amino acids. CDR3 nucleotide sequence: TGTGCTAGTGCCTTCCCGGGTGGGGGCCTGAACACTGAAGCTTTCTTT. It codes for CASAFPGGGLNTEAFF.

This clone was detected once. CDR3 DNA sequence: TGCGCCAGCAGTAAAGGACAGGTGATCTACGAGCAGTACTTC. It is translated as CASSKGQVIYEQYF. The chain is built from TRBV5-1 and TRBJ2-7; 7 nucleotides line up with TRBD1. With 5 bases clipped from V and 3 bases from J, the junction kept 8 bases outside the gene matches. The CDR3 contains 14 residues. Germline loops: CDR1 SGHRS, CDR2 YFSETQ.

This clone occurred a few times. V and J are TRBV5-1 and TRBJ1-6, with TRBD1 as a possible D gene (5 bases). Per germline, CDR1 SGHRS and CDR2 YFSETQ. Trimming shortened V by 0 bases and J by 7 bases, and 11 bases separated the two germline ends. The CDR3 is made up of 15 amino acids. The CDR3 protein is CASSLGQSHNSPLHF. CDR3 in DNA: TGCGCCAGCAGCTTGGGACAGTCACACAATTCACCCCTCCACTTT.